These T cell receptor beta chains were read from a single sample in a study of shared clonotypes between healthy human individuals. Assay used: immunoSEQ multiplex PCR; TCRdb lists only in-frame clones, some missing. The table has under 1,900,000 clones, just under 99% seen once. The sequenced material came from naive CD4+ T cells sorted from blood. The receptors originated from a man aged 25-45 years in good health. CDR3s include the opening cysteine and the closing phenylalanine or tryptophan. The D gene is left open where the match is weak. Where a row states a size, it is once, few, many or the class of an expanded clone; other rows omit it.

abundance: .
d_gene: .
j_gene: TRBJ2-7
len: 15
v_gene: TRBV12-5
CDR3aa: CASGLWVGATYEQYF
CDR3nt: TGTGCTAGTGGTTTGTGGGTAGGGGCCACCTACGAGCAGTACTTC

abundance: .
d_gene: TRBD2
j_gene: TRBJ2-3
len: 15
v_gene: TRBV5-1
CDR3aa: CASNIAGLGTDTQYF
CDR3nt: TGCGCCAGCAACATAGCGGGTTTGGGCACAGATACGCAGTATTTT

abundance: .
d_gene: .
j_gene: TRBJ1-3
len: 15
v_gene: TRBV18
CDR3aa: CASSPVNKGGNTIYF
CDR3nt: TGTGCCAGCTCACCCGTAAATAAGGGTGGAAACACCATATATTTT

abundance: .
d_gene: .
j_gene: TRBJ2-5
len: 18
v_gene: TRBV4-1
CDR3aa: CASSHGGIGRLSLETQYF
CDR3nt: TGCGCCAGCAGCCATGGCGGGATAGGGCGGCTCTCCCTGGAGACCCAGTACTTC

abundance: .
d_gene: TRBD1
j_gene: TRBJ1-5
len: 13
v_gene: TRBV29-1
CDR3aa: CSVGQGPNQPQHF
CDR3nt: TGCAGCGTTGGACAGGGGCCCAATCAGCCCCAGCATTTT

abundance: once
d_gene: TRBD1
j_gene: TRBJ2-7
len: 14
v_gene: TRBV7-2
CDR3aa: CASSPRTGPYEQYF
CDR3nt: TGTGCCAGCAGCCCTAGGACAGGACCCTACGAGCAGTACTTC

abundance: .
d_gene: .
j_gene: TRBJ2-1
len: 15
v_gene: TRBV27
CDR3aa: CASSLLGRLYNEQFF
CDR3nt: TGTGCCAGCAGTTTATTGGGTAGACTCTACAATGAGCAGTTCTTC

abundance: .
d_gene: .
j_gene: TRBJ1-1
len: 16
v_gene: TRBV15
CDR3aa: CATSRAPTGLNTEAFF
CDR3nt: TGTGCCACCAGCAGAGCCCCGACAGGCTTGAACACTGAAGCTTTCTTT

abundance: .
d_gene: TRBD2
j_gene: TRBJ2-1
len: 15
v_gene: TRBV9
CDR3aa: CASSVSGTSYNEQFF
CDR3nt: TGTGCCAGCAGCGTGAGCGGGACCTCCTACAATGAGCAGTTCTTC

abundance: .
d_gene: TRBD2
j_gene: TRBJ2-3
len: 18
v_gene: TRBV5-6
CDR3aa: CASSIGTSGSTSTDTQYF
CDR3nt: TGTGCCAGCAGCATCGGGACTAGCGGGAGTACTAGCACAGATACGCAGTATTTT

abundance: .
d_gene: .
j_gene: TRBJ2-3
len: 16
v_gene: TRBV2
CDR3aa: CASSEKVQGFSDTQYF
CDR3nt: TGTGCCAGCAGTGAAAAGGTACAGGGTTTTTCAGATACGCAGTATTTT

abundance: .
d_gene: TRBD1
j_gene: TRBJ2-2
len: 16
v_gene: TRBV7-9
CDR3aa: CASSFWGQAEAGELFF
CDR3nt: TGTGCCAGCAGCTTCTGGGGACAGGCGGAGGCCGGGGAGCTGTTTTTT

abundance: .
d_gene: .
j_gene: TRBJ2-1
len: 17
v_gene: TRBV6-1
CDR3aa: CASSELGLPHSRNEQFF
CDR3nt: TGTGCCAGCAGTGAACTTGGACTACCACACTCGCGGAATGAGCAGTTCTTC

abundance: .
d_gene: TRBD2
j_gene: TRBJ2-3
len: 16
v_gene: TRBV28
CDR3aa: CASSLWGGRTTDTQYF
CDR3nt: TGTGCCAGCAGTTTATGGGGCGGGAGGACCACAGATACGCAGTATTTT

abundance: .
d_gene: .
j_gene: TRBJ2-7
len: 14
v_gene: TRBV7-9
CDR3aa: CASSLTFFRDEQYF
CDR3nt: TGTGCCAGCAGCTTGACCTTCTTTAGAGACGAGCAGTACTTC

abundance: .
d_gene: .
j_gene: TRBJ2-1
len: 14
v_gene: TRBV7-2
CDR3aa: CASSFEGKYNEQFF
CDR3nt: TGTGCCAGCAGCTTTGAGGGGAAGTACAATGAGCAGTTCTTC

abundance: .
d_gene: .
j_gene: TRBJ2-5
len: 14
v_gene: TRBV7-9
CDR3aa: CASSFGQNQETQYF
CDR3nt: TGTGCCAGCAGCTTTGGGCAGAACCAAGAGACCCAGTACTTC

abundance: .
d_gene: TRBD1
j_gene: TRBJ2-7
len: 14
v_gene: TRBV7-6
CDR3aa: CASSVGQGAREQYF
CDR3nt: TGTGCCAGCAGCGTGGGACAGGGGGCGCGGGAGCAGTACTTC

abundance: .
d_gene: .
j_gene: TRBJ2-7
len: 16
v_gene: TRBV4-3
CDR3aa: CASSQVYPGVSYEQYF
CDR3nt: TGCGCCAGCAGCCAAGTATATCCGGGGGTCTCCTACGAGCAGTACTTC

abundance: .
d_gene: TRBD2
j_gene: TRBJ2-2
len: 16
v_gene: TRBV7-3
CDR3aa: CASSRGLAVGTGELFF
CDR3nt: TGTGCCAGCAGCCGCGGACTAGCGGTAGGCACCGGGGAGCTGTTTTTT

abundance: .
d_gene: TRBD1
j_gene: TRBJ1-5
len: 16
v_gene: TRBV7-9
CDR3aa: CASSPSGGTGNQPQHF
CDR3nt: TGTGCCAGCAGCCCTAGCGGCGGGACAGGTAATCAGCCCCAGCATTTT

abundance: once
d_gene: .
j_gene: TRBJ2-3
len: 16
v_gene: TRBV7-6
CDR3aa: CASSLGGGVEGDTQYF
CDR3nt: TGTGCCAGCAGCTTAGGGGGCGGGGTGGAGGGAGATACGCAGTATTTT

abundance: .
d_gene: .
j_gene: TRBJ1-1
len: 14
v_gene: TRBV18
CDR3aa: CASSPSAGNTEAFF
CDR3nt: TGTGCCAGCTCACCATCGGCAGGGAACACTGAAGCTTTCTTT

abundance: .
d_gene: .
j_gene: TRBJ1-5
len: 12
v_gene: TRBV6-6
CDR3aa: CASDGGNQPQHF
CDR3nt: TGTGCCAGCGATGGGGGCAATCAGCCCCAGCATTTT

abundance: .
d_gene: .
j_gene: TRBJ1-4
len: 14
v_gene: TRBV5-6
CDR3aa: CASSYGQNNEKLFF
CDR3nt: TGTGCCAGCAGCTACGGACAGAATAATGAAAAACTGTTTTTT

abundance: .
d_gene: TRBD2
j_gene: TRBJ2-7
len: 15
v_gene: TRBV7-8
CDR3aa: CASSSGREVSYEQYF
CDR3nt: TGTGCCAGCAGCTCGGGGCGGGAGGTCTCCTACGAGCAGTACTTC

abundance: .
d_gene: .
j_gene: TRBJ2-2
len: 14
v_gene: TRBV21-1
CDR3aa: CASSRLAGEEELFF
CDR3nt: TGTGCCAGCAGCCGGCTAGCGGGTGAGGAGGAGCTGTTTTTT